The subject of this entry is one T cell receptor beta chain. No antigen is known for it. Template material for amplifying TCR beta CDR3 regions consisted of RNA transcripts. The primer set for the first-round RT-PCR of the TCR CDR3 was HTBI. One entry per CDR3 protein results from TCRdb running MiXCR on the multiplex PCR reads. The data hold some 210,000 distinct CDR3 sequences, with 15% to 20% observed a single time. The data originate from a study of T cells in Graves' hyperthyroidism and ophthalmopathy. Study background: Peripheral blood was taken when the disease was first diagnosed, before any treatment began. Study-level results: Among thyroid clonotypes expanded above 0.001, most also appeared in blood. Separation of ophthalmopathy from stable hyperthyroidism was achieved by a 13 V-J model.

Each diagnosis drew on symptoms, thyroxine, TRAb, thyroid ultrasound and orbital computed tomography findings. CDR1 is SEHNR and CDR2 is FQNEAQ in the germline V gene (reference sequence). Trimming removed 6 bases from V and 3 bases from J, with 18 bases in between. This CDR3 region has 15 residues. The chain is built from TRBV7-9 and TRBJ2-7, with D possibly matching TRBD1 (6 bases). The sequence came from a middle-aged man with Graves' hyperthyroidism. Material for sequencing was blood. The CDR3: CASSTQGSGYYEQYF. The CDR3 DNA reads as TGTGCCAGCAGTACCCAGGGGTCAGGATACTACGAGCAGTACTTC. The variable domain in full, with the rest retrieved from reference TRBV7-9 and TRBJ2-7, is DTGVSQNPRHKITKRGQNVTFRCDPISEHNRLYWYRQTLGQGPEFLTYFQNEAQLEKSRLLSDRFSAERPKGSFSTLEIQRTEQGDSAMYLCASSTQGSGYYEQYFGPGTRLTVT.